Listed below are T cell receptor beta chains from one sample, sequenced in a study of blood T cell repertoires in COVID-19. Profiling relied on immunoSEQ multiplex PCR, and the TCRdb table lists in-frame clones only, not all of them. The table records about 130,000 clones, about 80% of them present only once. Material for sequencing was peripheral blood. The source is a woman in her fifties or sixties with acute or convalescent COVID-19. Each CDR3 is given with its conserved first and last residue. The listing skips clone size in some rows; elsewhere it reads once, few, many or a size class.

j_call	clone_size	v_call	cdr3_aa
TRBJ2-2	few	TRBV10-3	CAHRGLNTGELFF
TRBJ1-1	-	TRBV12-5	CASRDRDTEAFF
TRBJ2-1	few	TRBV10-2	CASSPKNEQFF
TRBJ1-5	-	TRBV6-6	CASSKEASRGQPQHF
TRBJ1-2	-	TRBV5-1	CASSPGTPYGYTF
TRBJ2-1	few	TRBV27	CATHYYNEQFF
TRBJ1-5	-	TRBV15	CATSRGQGANQPQHF
TRBJ1-4	-	TRBV18	CASSPGQGNEKLFF
TRBJ1-1	-	TRBV7-2	CASSQKGGITEAFF
TRBJ1-3	-	TRBV2	CASRGSSSGNTIYF
TRBJ1-2	-	TRBV5-6	CASSSGVDSVYGYTF
TRBJ1-5	few	TRBV19	CASSARDRGYQPQHF
TRBJ2-7	-	TRBV6-5	CASRLAGGPEYEQYF
TRBJ2-1	-	TRBV19	CASSIWEGGHEQFF
TRBJ2-4	-	TRBV4-1	CASSHGGSKNIQYF
TRBJ1-5	-	TRBV2	CASSAGGGKLQPQHF
TRBJ1-2	-	TRBV5-1	CASFDRPGTGEIYGYTF
TRBJ1-2	-	TRBV3-1/TRBV3-2	CASSPTDVFGYTF
TRBJ2-6	-	TRBV7-3	CASSFVIVEGSGANVLTF
TRBJ2-1	-	TRBV27	CASSLSLQEQFF
TRBJ1-1	few	TRBV3-1/TRBV3-2	CASSQERGFTEAFF
TRBJ1-1	-	TRBV29-1	CSVKGGAASEAFF
TRBJ2-3	-	TRBV27	CASNPLPLTSGGHVIDTQYF
TRBJ2-3	-	TRBV5-1	CASSFAGTGGTDTQYF
TRBJ1-3	-	TRBV6-1	CASSEAPGGSGNTIYF
TRBJ1-2	few	TRBV6-4	CASSDFRGDRGTNYGYTF
TRBJ1-1	once	TRBV9	CASSVKDRDTEAFF
TRBJ1-2	-	TRBV18	CASSPWQGSLEGYTF
TRBJ1-1	-	TRBV13	CASSLNIGGAGATEAFF